The 6 T cell receptor beta chains reported below all come from one sample, sequenced in a study of beta chain features in type 1 diabetes. Expressed TCRB transcripts were sequenced after all isolated RNA was converted to cDNA. Clones were read by immunoSEQ multiplex PCR, and TCRdb kept only the in-frame ones, dropping some. This sample has nearly 250,000 clones, with 14% found just once. The sequenced sample consisted of naive CD4+ T cells from blood. These receptors originate from a middle-aged woman in good health.

J is TRBJ1-5 and V is TRBV7-9, with TRBD1 matching over 8 bases. CDR1 is SEHNR and CDR2 is FQNEAQ in the germline V gene (reference sequence). Losses at the gene ends were 6 bases for V and 5 bases for J; bases not matched to a gene: 6. This CDR3 comprises 14 residues. The CDR3 nucleotides read TGTGCCAGCAGATCCGACAGGGGCGATCAGCCCCAGCATTTT. Its translation: CASRSDRGDQPQHF.

This rearrangement joins TRBV9 to TRBJ2-5; 9 bases are shared with TRBD2. J gave up 5 bases and V 0 bases, and 17 bases lay outside the gene matches. Germline V lookup: CDR1 SGDLS, CDR2 YYNGEE. The CDR3 has 19 amino acids. The CDR3 nucleotides are TGTGCCAGCAGCGTAGGCGACCAGTGGGGCGGGGGGGCCCGTGAGACCCAGTACTTC. It encodes CASSVGDQWGGGARETQYF.

The chain has TRBV20-1 and TRBJ1-2; D remains ambiguous. The germline V gene has CDR1 DFQATT and CDR2 SNEGSKA (reference sequence). CDR3 length: 9 amino acids. V was clipped by 5 bases and J by 8 bases, with 6 bases between them. This CDR3 is CSAAPGYTF. CDR3 in DNA: TGCAGTGCTGCGCCGGGCTACACCTTC.

J is TRBJ2-5 and V is TRBV7-9; 16 nucleotides match TRBD2. J gave up 4 bases and V 5 bases, and 4 bases lay outside the gene matches. Per germline, CDR1 SEHNR and CDR2 FQNEAQ (reference sequence). This CDR3 has 16 residues. CDR3 protein: CASSTGLAGGRETQYF. The CDR3 bases are TGTGCCAGCAGCACGGGACTAGCGGGGGGGCGAGAGACCCAGTACTTC.

This clone came up a few times. The rearrangement links TRBV9 to TRBJ2-5; weak D call: TRBD2 (7 bases). The ends were cut back, 4 bases at V and 5 bases at J, with 18 bases in the middle. The CDR3 runs 15 residues. CDR1 and CDR2 from the germline V gene are SGDLS and YYNGEE. The CDR3 protein is CASSPPRGGGETQYF. The CDR3 DNA reads TGTGCCAGCAGCCCCCCAAGAGGGGGAGGGGAGACCCAGTACTTC.

The CDR3 loop reads CASSLEPGRGVVETQYF. CDR3 coding DNA: TGTGCCAGCAGCTTAGAGCCGGGCAGGGGAGTGGTAGAGACCCAGTACTTC. The genes are TRBV11-2 and TRBJ2-5, with D possibly being TRBD1 (6 bases). Germline lookup yields CDR1 SGHAT and CDR2 FQNNGV. The V end was cut by 0 bases, the J end by 4 bases, with 18 bases between. The CDR3 has 17 residues.